A selection of T cell receptor beta chains follows, all from one sample in a study of cytomegalovirus exposure and HLA in healthy donors. TCRdb's table, derived via immunoSEQ multiplex PCR, lists solely in-frame clones and lacks some. The table lists approximately 90,000 clones, approximately 77% of them singletons. The specimen was PBMCs. Source of these receptors: a woman aged 40-49 years in good health and CMV-seronegative. Each CDR3 is given with its conserved first and last residue. A D gene is named only where the DNA matches it firmly. Size is stated for part of the rows, as once, few or many counts, or as a class when the clone is expanded.

.	TRBV9	TRBD1	TRBJ1-3	CASSAQGAAGNTIYF	TGTGCCAGCAGCGCACAGGGGGCAGCTGGAAACACCATATATTTT
.	TRBV5-6	.	TRBJ2-7	CASSRSYEQYF	TGTGCCAGCAGCCGCTCCTACGAGCAGTACTTC
.	TRBV10-3	TRBD1	TRBJ2-7	CAISESDRGYEQYF	TGTGCCATCAGTGAGTCTGACAGGGGGTACGAGCAGTACTTC
.	TRBV13	.	TRBJ1-1	CASSLWGVRAGANTEAFF	TGTGCCAGCAGCTTATGGGGAGTGAGGGCAGGGGCCAACACTGAAGCTTTCTTT
.	TRBV5-5	.	TRBJ1-4	CASSERGGVNEKLFF	TGTGCCAGCAGCGAACGGGGCGGGGTTAATGAAAAACTGTTTTTT
.	TRBV19	.	TRBJ2-7	CASSISAGRSYEQYF	TGTGCCAGTAGTATTTCCGCAGGTAGATCCTACGAGCAGTACTTC
few	TRBV28	TRBD2	TRBJ2-1	CASRRLATDNEQFF	TGTGCCAGCAGACGACTAGCGACGGACAATGAGCAGTTCTTC
.	TRBV6-1	TRBD2	TRBJ2-1	CASSEIAGGRSYNEQFF	TGTGCCAGCAGTGAAATTGCGGGGGGCCGATCCTACAATGAGCAGTTCTTC
.	TRBV6-5	.	TRBJ2-1	CASSYDRSSYNEQFF	TGTGCCAGCAGTTACGACAGGAGCTCCTACAATGAGCAGTTCTTC
.	TRBV4-2	TRBD1	TRBJ1-2	CASSQTGSVDYGYTF	TGTGCCAGCAGCCAGACAGGGAGCGTGGACTATGGCTACACCTTC
.	TRBV2	TRBD2	TRBJ2-3	CASRDSGVTDTQYF	TGTGCCAGCCGAGATAGCGGGGTCACAGATACGCAGTATTTT
.	TRBV28	.	TRBJ1-2	CASSLRGPPYGYTF	TGTGCCAGCAGTTTAAGGGGCCCCCCCTATGGCTACACCTTC
.	TRBV9	TRBD1	TRBJ2-7	CASSAPDRGRYEQYF	TGTGCCAGCAGCGCCCCAGACAGGGGGCGCTACGAGCAGTACTTC
.	TRBV5-1	TRBD1	TRBJ1-4	CASSLETGRPHEKLFF	TGCGCCAGCAGCTTGGAGACAGGGAGGCCGCATGAAAAACTGTTTTTT
few	TRBV25-1	.	TRBJ2-1	CASSFPGYNEQFF	TGTGCCAGCAGTTTCCCAGGTTACAATGAGCAGTTCTTC
.	TRBV9	TRBD1	TRBJ2-3	CASSVDSGTATDTQYF	TGTGCCAGCAGCGTTGACTCCGGGACAGCAACAGATACGCAGTATTTT
once	TRBV7-9	TRBD1	TRBJ2-5	CASSVTGEAQYF	TGTGCCAGCAGCGTTACAGGGGAAGCCCAGTACTTC
.	TRBV9	.	TRBJ1-2	CASSVEQGPFGYTF	TGTGCCAGCAGCGTTGAACAGGGACCGTTTGGCTACACCTTC
.	TRBV2	.	TRBJ2-7	CASLYRTVGAYEQYF	TGTGCCAGTCTCTACCGGACTGTTGGGGCCTACGAGCAGTACTTC
.	TRBV7-2	TRBD1	TRBJ1-2	CASSRADRGRDHGYTF	TGTGCCAGCAGCCGCGCGGACAGGGGACGTGATCATGGCTACACCTTC
once	TRBV7-6	.	TRBJ2-1	CASSHRSNEQFF	TGTGCCAGCAGCCACCGGAGCAATGAGCAGTTCTTC
.	TRBV7-7	TRBD1	TRBJ1-5	CASRVQGARQNQPQHF	TGTGCTAGCAGAGTTCAGGGGGCTAGGCAGAATCAGCCCCAGCATTTT
.	TRBV7-2	TRBD2	TRBJ2-1	CASSLVPTSGGAEQFF	TGTGCCAGCAGCTTAGTTCCGACTAGCGGGGGGGCTGAGCAGTTCTTC
.	TRBV15	.	TRBJ2-7	CATSRDLGDEQYF	TGTGCCACCAGCAGAGATCTCGGGGACGAGCAGTACTTC
.	TRBV19	TRBD2	TRBJ2-3	CASSIGLAGIDTQYF	TGTGCCAGTAGTATTGGGCTAGCGGGGATCGATACGCAGTATTTT
.	TRBV30	TRBD2	TRBJ2-3	CAWRSLAGRTDTQYF	TGTGCCTGGAGGTCGTTAGCGGGGCGGACAGATACGCAGTATTTT
.	TRBV6-5	.	TRBJ2-7	CASRRDSSYEQYF	TGTGCCAGCAGGCGGGACAGCTCCTACGAGCAGTACTTC
.	TRBV7-9	TRBD2	TRBJ2-3	CVIAGADTQYF	TGTGTAATAGCGGGGGCAGATACGCAGTATTTT
.	TRBV25-1	TRBD1	TRBJ1-6	CASILRDRVGGHNSPLHF	TGTGCCAGCATTCTCCGGGACAGGGTAGGAGGTCATAATTCACCCCTCCACTTT
.	TRBV7-8	.	TRBJ1-1	CASRGLTEAFF	TGTGCCAGCAGGGGACTCACTGAAGCTTTCTTT
few	TRBV6-6	.	TRBJ1-1	CASSYSRPGVNTEAFF	TGTGCCAGCAGTTACTCGAGACCGGGAGTGAACACTGAAGCTTTCTTT
.	TRBV2	.	TRBJ1-2	CASNLQAVSKYGYTF	TGTGCCAGCAACCTTCAAGCGGTCTCGAAGTATGGCTACACCTTC
.	TRBV7-2	TRBD1	TRBJ1-2	CASRGQGRFGYTF	TGTGCCAGCCGCGGACAGGGGAGGTTTGGCTACACCTTC
once	TRBV19	TRBD1	TRBJ1-1	CASSSTGGTEAFF	TGTGCCAGTAGTTCAACAGGGGGGACTGAAGCTTTCTTT